The 25 T cell receptor beta chains below all came from one sample that was sequenced in a study of T cell repertoires in cytomegalovirus infection (dated by TCRdb to about 2019). No antigens are known for them. What this sample's treatment or condition label stands for: in vitro stimulation with specific CMV peptide epitopes to enrich CMV-specific T cells. TCRdb shows the sequencer as Illumina HiSeq 1500. TCRdb reprocessing: public reads trimmed at Q25 with fastp, clones called with MiXCR, in-frame beta chains kept. Entries are consolidated by CDR3 protein sequence, retaining the most common genes and DNA. The sample table holds about 340,000 distinct CDR3 sequences, of which 25% to 35% were seen once. 15% to 25% of the sample rests with the top ten. Sequenced material: cultured PBMCs, taken from culture after CMV antigen stimulation. The receptors were gathered from a human donor in good health (CMV status not recorded). Some clones in this sample may be carry-over from other donors' samples.

This clonotype has at least ten counts. V and J are TRBV5-1 and TRBJ1-3; D remains ambiguous. The CDR3 is 12 amino acids. Trimming removed 4 bases from V and 3 bases from J, with 5 bases in between. Germline V gene lookup returns CDR1 SGHRS and CDR2 YFSETQ. Here the CDR3 DNA reads TGCGCCAGCAGCGGCGATGGAAACACCATATATTTT. Encoded protein: CASSGDGNTIYF.

The chain uses TRBV24-1 and TRBJ1-5; maybe TRBD1 (6 bases). Germline V gene sequence: CDR1 KGHDR, CDR2 SFDVKD. CDR3 length: 17 residues. The germline V and J ends were trimmed by 3 bases and 2 bases, with 16 bases remaining between them. The CDR3 DNA reads as TGTGCCACCAGTGATCCCCAGTCAGGGGTCGGCAATCAGCCCCAGCATTTT. Its protein is CATSDPQSGVGNQPQHF.

The V and J genes are TRBV5-6 and TRBJ2-7; D gene ambiguous. Trimming took off 4 bases at V and 3 bases at J, with 14 bases between the two ends. CDR1 and CDR2 from the germline V gene are SGHDT and YYEEEE. CDR3 size: 14 residues. The CDR3 DNA follows: TGTGCCAGCAGCCTCGACGGTCGGAGCTACGAGCAGTACTTC. Translating it yields CASSLDGRSYEQYF.

The J gene is TRBJ1-1, the V gene TRBV5-1, with TRBD1 as a possible D gene (5 bases). The CDR3 is 13 amino acids. In germline, CDR1 is SGHRS, CDR2 YFSETQ. The V end lost 5 bases, the J end lost 4 bases, and 12 bases lay between the germline ends. CDR3 in amino acids: CASSSPGGTEAFF. The DNA for the CDR3 is TGCGCCAGCAGTTCTCCCGGGGGCACTGAAGCTTTCTTT. Together with reference TRBV5-1 and TRBJ1-1, the CDR3 gives the full variable domain: KAGVTQTPRYLIKTRGQQVTLSCSPISGHRSVSWYQQTPGQGLQFLFEYFSETQRNKGNFPGRFSGRQFSNSRSEMNVSTLELGDSALYLCASSSPGGTEAFFGQGTRLTVV.

This chain uses TRBV6-2 or TRBV6-3 with TRBJ1-5, with D uncertain. The CDR3 runs 12 residues. Trimming took 10 bases from V and 1 from J, leaving 8 bases between them. Germline V gene lookup returns CDR1 MNHEY and CDR2 SVGEGT. The CDR3 here is CATSDSNQPQHF. The CDR3 bases are TGTGCCACCTCGGACAGCAATCAGCCCCAGCATTTT.

This clonotype was counted between two and nine times. The J gene is TRBJ2-6, the V gene TRBV10-3, with D perhaps TRBD1 (6 bases). The CDR3 runs 15 residues. Trimming cost V 10 bases and J 0 bases, with 13 bases left between them. Per the germline V gene, CDR1 is ENHRY and CDR2 is SYGVKD. CDR3 sequence: CATTGSSSGANVLTF. Here the CDR3 DNA reads TGTGCCACCACAGGGTCCTCCTCTGGGGCCAACGTCCTGACTTTC.

The CDR3 region has the DNA TGTGCCAGCAGTGCCCGGACAGGGCCTTATGGCTACACCTTC. It yields the protein CASSARTGPYGYTF. J is TRBJ1-2 and V is TRBV28, with 8 nucleotides matching TRBD1. Unmatched junction bases numbered 7, after V lost 5 bases and J lost 5 bases. The germline V gene has CDR1 MDHEN and CDR2 SYDVKM. CDR3 length equals 14 residues.

The chain employs TRBV7-6 and TRBJ1-2; TRBD1 aligns across 7 bases. This CDR3 contains 15 residues. The germline V gene encodes CDR1 SGHVS and CDR2 FNYEAQ. V shed 0 bases, J shed 6 bases, and the junction held 7 bases outside the gene matches. CDR3 sequence: CASSLAGTAGNGYTF. CDR3 in DNA: TGTGCCAGCAGCTTAGCGGGGACAGCGGGAAATGGCTACACCTTC.

This clonotype was seen more than once but under ten times. The V and J genes are TRBV5-1 and TRBJ2-7; tentative D call: TRBD2 (5 bases). The length of the CDR3 is 17 residues. V shed 0 bases and J shed 5 bases, with 21 bases lying between them. Germline V CDR1 and CDR2: SGHRS, YFSETQ. The DNA for the CDR3 is TGCGCCAGCAGCTTGGCCCGTTGGACTGAGTATACGGACGAGCAGTACTTC. This codes for CASSLARWTEYTDEQYF.

The rearrangement links TRBV4-2 to TRBJ1-5, with D unclear. Trimming removed 3 bases from V and 2 bases from J, with 14 bases in between. The CDR3 has 16 amino acids. CDR1 and CDR2 (germline): LGHNA, YNFKEQ. DNA of the CDR3: TGTGCCAGCAGCCACCGACGGAGAGGCGGCAATCAGCCCCAGCATTTT. Amino acid sequence: CASSHRRRGGNQPQHF.

This chain connects TRBV6-5 to TRBJ2-7; the match to TRBD1 covers 7 bases. Germline values: CDR1 MNHEY, CDR2 SVGAGI. The V segment lost 3 bases and the J segment 5 bases; nucleotides outside the gene matches: 7. The CDR3 is 14 residues long. This CDR3 is CASSYLDRIHEQYF. Written as DNA, the CDR3 is TGTGCCAGCAGTTATTTGGACAGGATCCACGAGCAGTACTTC.

The J gene is TRBJ1-1, the V gene TRBV7-9; D is undetermined. V shed 5 bases and J shed 6 bases, with 19 bases lying between them. Per the germline V gene, CDR1 is SEHNR and CDR2 is FQNEAQ (reference sequence). The CDR3 is made up of 15 amino acids. CDR3 DNA sequence: TGTGCCAGCAGCCCTAGGGAGGGATCAGTTCCTGAAGCTTTCTTT. Translating it yields CASSPREGSVPEAFF. Supplemented by reference TRBV7-9 and TRBJ1-1, the full variable domain reads DTGVSQNPRHKITKRGQNVTFRCDPISEHNRLYWYRQTLGQGPEFLTYFQNEAQLEKSRLLSDRFSAERPKGSFSTLEIQRTEQGDSAMYLCASSPREGSVPEAFFGQGTRLTVV.

This clonotype was seen a few times. The chain has TRBV7-6 and TRBJ2-3; D remains ambiguous. The CDR3 runs 15 residues. CDR1 is SGHVS, CDR2 FNYEAQ, per germline. With 1 base removed from V and 6 bases from J, the gap between germline ends came to 14 bases. CDR3 region: CASSLELGRMDTQYF. The CDR3 DNA follows: TGTGCCAGCAGCTTAGAATTAGGCCGAATGGATACGCAGTATTTT. The whole variable domain, filled in from reference TRBV7-6 and TRBJ2-3, reads GAGVSQSPRYKVTKRGQDVALRCDPISGHVSLYWYRQALGQGPEFLTYFNYEAQQDKSGLPNDRFSAERPEGSISTLTIQRTEQRDSAMYRCASSLELGRMDTQYFGPGTRLTVL.

This clonotype was detected only a few times. The chain recombines TRBV2 with TRBJ1-5; the D is unclear. The CDR3 extends over 16 amino acids. Trimming took 1 base from V and 2 from J, leaving 12 bases between them. Germline assignment: CDR1 SNHLY and CDR2 FYNNEI. The CDR3 region has the DNA TGTGCCAGCAGTGAAGATCAGGCAGGCGGCAATCAGCCCCAGCATTTT. This codes for CASSEDQAGGNQPQHF. Looking up the rest from reference TRBV2 and TRBJ1-5 gives the full variable domain: EPEVTQTPSHQVTQMGQEVILRCVPISNHLYFYWYRQILGQKVEFLVSFYNNEISEKSEIFDDQFSVERPDGSNFTLKIRSTKLEDSAMYFCASSEDQAGGNQPQHFGDGTRLSIL.

This clonotype was seen repeatedly, ten times or more. This chain uses TRBV11-2 with TRBJ1-2; D is unresolved. Germline V CDR1 and CDR2: SGHAT, FQNNGV. Trimming stripped 0 bases from V and 4 bases from J, with 9 bases between. The CDR3 is made up of 14 amino acids. The CDR3 coding sequence is TGTGCCAGCAGCTTAGAGCCGGGAGGCTATGGCTACACCTTC. Its translation: CASSLEPGGYGYTF.

This clonotype showed up just once. V gene TRBV19 combines with J gene TRBJ2-2; either TRBD1 or TRBD2 may fit D (5 bases each). Germline V CDR1 and CDR2: LNHDA, SQIVND (reference sequence). Trimming stripped 6 bases from V and 4 bases from J, with 12 bases between. The CDR3 is 14 amino acids. The CDR3 DNA is TGTGCCAGTAGGGAGGTGAGGGGCACCGGGGAGCTGTTTTTT. Amino acids: CASREVRGTGELFF.

The chain joins TRBV2 to TRBJ1-2; D is undetermined. The V end was cut by 7 bases, the J end by 0 bases, with 12 bases between. This CDR3 contains 14 residues. Per the germline V gene, CDR1 is SNHLY and CDR2 is FYNNEI. CDR3 coding DNA: TGTGCCAGCACCCGAAGTCTCACTAACTATGGCTACACCTTC. Protein product: CASTRSLTNYGYTF.

This clonotype was observed at least ten times. The chain combines TRBV5-1 with TRBJ1-1, with D unclear. The CDR3 consists of 14 residues. The germline V gene has CDR1 SGHRS and CDR2 YFSETQ. The V and J ends lost 0 bases and 0 bases respectively, with 6 bases between them. The CDR3 DNA reads as TGCGCCAGCAGCTTGGACGGGATGAACACTGAAGCTTTCTTT. Its translation is CASSLDGMNTEAFF.

This clonotype came up a few times. The CDR3 protein is CASSPYVRQDTQYF. The CDR3, as DNA: TGTGCCAGTAGCCCCTACGTCAGGCAGGATACGCAGTATTTT. The chain is built from TRBV19 and TRBJ2-3; D is uncertain. This CDR3 region has 14 residues. Germline V gene data show CDR1 as LNHDA and CDR2 as SQIVND (reference sequence). Trimming removed 6 bases from V and 6 bases from J, with 16 bases in between. The variable domain in full, with the rest retrieved from reference TRBV19 and TRBJ2-3, is DGGITQSPKYLFRKEGQNVTLSCEQNLNHDAMYWYRQDPGQGLRLIYYSQIVNDFQKGDIAEGYSVSREKKESFPLTVTSAQKNPTAFYLCASSPYVRQDTQYFGPGTRLTVL.

This clonotype was seen at least ten times. The rearrangement links TRBV20-1 to TRBJ1-2, with unresolved D. This CDR3 is built from 15 residues. CDR1 and CDR2 from the germline V gene are DFQATT and SNEGSKA (reference sequence). CDR3 sequence: CSATTPSGSGYGYTF. The CDR3 nucleotides are TGCAGCGCCACCACCCCGTCGGGCTCGGGCTATGGCTACACCTTC.

The chain recombines TRBV20-1 with TRBJ2-3, with D perhaps matching TRBD2 (5 bases). V lost 2 bases and J lost 2, with 11 bases in between. Germline CDR1 reads DFQATT; CDR2 reads SNEGSKA (reference sequence). The CDR3 extends over 14 amino acids. The CDR3 loop reads CSARSLAYTDTQYF. The CDR3 DNA sequence: TGCAGTGCTAGAAGCCTAGCTTACACAGATACGCAGTATTTT.

The rearrangement uses TRBV11-2 and TRBJ2-7; no clear D. With 3 bases removed from V and 3 bases from J, the gap between germline ends came to 9 bases. Germline CDR1 is SGHAT and CDR2 is FQNNGV. The CDR3 has 13 residues. The CDR3 nucleotides are TGTGCCAGCAGCTTGCGGCAGATCTACGAGCAGTACTTC. Translating gives CASSLRQIYEQYF. The entire variable domain, with the rest obtained from reference TRBV11-2 and TRBJ2-7, is as follows: EAGVAQSPRYKIIEKRQSVAFWCNPISGHATLYWYQQILGQGPKLLIQFQNNGVVDDSQLPKDRFSAERLKGVDSTLKIQPAKLEDSAVYLCASSLRQIYEQYFGPGTRLTVT.

This clonotype was observed a few times. V is TRBV7-9 and J is TRBJ2-1; possible D gene TRBD2, 6 bases. Germline loops: CDR1 SEHNR, CDR2 FQNEAQ (reference sequence). V lost 5 bases and J lost 0, with 17 bases in between. The CDR3 loop spans 17 amino acids. The CDR3: CASSRGLTLSSYNEQFF. CDR3 bases: TGTGCCAGCAGCCGGGGACTGACCTTAAGCTCCTACAATGAGCAGTTCTTC.

V and J are TRBV2 and TRBJ1-5, with 7 bases that match TRBD1. The trim removed 4 bases at V and 3 bases at J, leaving 6 bases unmatched. The CDR3 totals 15 residues. The germline V gene has CDR1 SNHLY and CDR2 FYNNEI. CDR3 in DNA: TGTGCCAGCAGTGGAGAGGGGGCTATCAATCAGCCCCAGCATTTT. It is translated as CASSGEGAINQPQHF.

This clonotype was picked up a small number of times. The rearrangement joins TRBV7-8 to TRBJ1-5; possible D gene TRBD1, 5 bases. The germline V gene encodes CDR1 SGHVS and CDR2 FQNEAQ. V shed 2 bases and J shed 5 bases, with 16 bases lying between them. CDR3 length equals 16 residues. CDR3 bases: TGTGCCAGCAGCTTACAGTCCCGGGGCAGCTATCAGCCCCAGCATTTT. Its protein is CASSLQSRGSYQPQHF.